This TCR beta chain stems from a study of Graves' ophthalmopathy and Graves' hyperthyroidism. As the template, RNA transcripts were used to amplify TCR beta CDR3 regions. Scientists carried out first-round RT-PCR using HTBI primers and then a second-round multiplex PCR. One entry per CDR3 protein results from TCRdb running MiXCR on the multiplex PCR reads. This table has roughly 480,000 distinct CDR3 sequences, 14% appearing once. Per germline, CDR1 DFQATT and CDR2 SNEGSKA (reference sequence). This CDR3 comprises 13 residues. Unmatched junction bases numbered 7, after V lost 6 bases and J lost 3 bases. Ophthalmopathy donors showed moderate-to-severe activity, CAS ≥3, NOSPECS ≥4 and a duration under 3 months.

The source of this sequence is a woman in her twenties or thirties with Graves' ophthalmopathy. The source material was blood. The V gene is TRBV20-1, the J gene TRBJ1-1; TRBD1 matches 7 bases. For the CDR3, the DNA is TGCAGTGCCCTCCCAGGGGGGCACACTGAAGCTTTCTTT. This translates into CSALPGGHTEAFF.